This T cell receptor beta chain was identified in a study of T-cell memory formation after mild COVID-19. Study information: Most TCR clusters belonged to a single donor.

TCRdb reprocessed the 5' RACE reads with MiXCR, giving one entry per CDR3 protein. The data hold roughly 450,000 distinct CDR3 sequences, with 18% observed a single time. As for this clonotype: What it binds is unknown.

Whole-study results and caveats: There was a balanced CD4/CD8 profile in clones contracting day 15 to 85, and later expanders leaned CD4+. The pre-infection memory compartment contained some responding clones, suggesting cross-reactive memory joined.

This CDR3 comprises 14 residues. The V and J ends lost 6 bases and 4 bases respectively, with 16 bases between them. Germline V gene sequence: CDR1 SGHDT, CDR2 YYEEEE. The source material was PBMCs or a T cell subset sorted from them (not recorded which). J is TRBJ1-1 and V is TRBV5-6; perhaps TRBD1 as D (5 bases). The clonotype originates from an adult woman who had mild COVID-19 (a few samples of this study predate the infection). Cell type and time point are not known. CDR3: CASTPWGVSTEAFF. The CDR3 nucleotides read TGTGCCAGCACCCCCTGGGGGGTATCCACTGAAGCTTTCTTT.